This TCR beta chain emerged from a study of blood T cell repertoires in COVID-19. Study details: PBMCs, B-cell-depleted T cells, or T cells were the source of the cDNA or gDNA that made up the material.

Produced via immunoSEQ multiplex PCR; TCRdb's table is partial and in-frame only. The sample yields around 200,000 clones, 80% to 85% seen once. Looked up from germline, CDR1 is LGHDT and CDR2 is YNNKEL (reference sequence). The CDR3 loop spans 16 amino acids. The ends were cut back, 3 bases at V and 5 bases at J, with 18 bases in the middle. The sequenced sample consisted of peripheral blood. The source is a woman aged 40-49 years with COVID-19, enrolled during active disease. The V call is TRBV3-1 (or the pseudogene TRBV3-2), the J call TRBJ2-3; TRBD2 might be the D (5 bases). The CDR3 sequence is CASSHPRGNGKDTQYF. The CDR3 region has the DNA TGTGCCAGCAGCCACCCCCGGGGAAACGGTAAAGATACGCAGTATTTT.